This T cell receptor (beta chain) was sequenced during a study of response to subunit inactivated influenza vaccine (dated by TCRdb to 2016 to 2018). Regarding the study in general: The study used deep quantitative T cell receptor repertoire profiling to track responses to a trivalent subunit inactivated influenza vaccine. The research as a whole found: The authors suggested that each seasonal influenza vaccination may recruit only a limited number of new T cells.

The CDR3, from cysteine to phenylalanine, totals 13 residues. Only the CDR3 portion is preserved as DNA: 39 bases, with reading frame beginning at the first base. Per the germline V gene (reference sequence), DFQATT is the CDR1 and SNEGSKA is the CDR2. V drops 3 bases and J drops 2 bases, leaving 10 bases in between. In light of the paper, this sample's time point label describes: 40 to 45 days after influenza vaccine administration. This clonotype was detected a few times. Its antigen specificity is not known. No much larger clonotype is one base removed from it; base qualities were not supplied. Library preparation used RT-PCR. The sample was run on an Illumina HiSeq 2500. Through fastp at Q25 and MiXCR, TCRdb rebuilt clones from the public reads, retaining in-frame beta chains. Entries that share a CDR3 protein sequence are merged under the most common genes and DNA. The sample yields around 480,000 distinct CDR3 sequences; approximately 11% were counted once. Of the sample, approximately 12% is held by the ten largest clones.

The V and J segments used are TRBV20-1 and TRBJ1-2; there is no confident call for the D gene. This material consisted of PBMCs from blood, taken 40 to 50 days after vaccination. The sequence was collected from a man aged 45-65 years who received an inactivated influenza vaccine. Donor details come from another sample of the same person, matched by shared clones. The CDR3 in this case is CSASRGVNYGYTF. The DNA sequence reads TGCAGTGCTAGCCGGGGAGTAAACTATGGCTACACCTTC.